Presented here are 12 T cell receptor beta chains from one specimen sequenced in a study of CD8 T cells in ankylosing spondylitis. Their cognate antigens are unknown. Whole-study findings and limits: There was a TCR beta motif, made of several highly homologous variants, that appeared characteristic of ankylosing spondylitis blood.

MiXCR, run by TCRdb on the 5' RACE reads, gives a single entry per CDR3 protein. This table holds approximately 500,000 distinct CDR3 sequences, 9.5% to 15% found once. Sequences were obtained from blood, either unsorted or a sorted T cell fraction (not recorded which). Receptors were obtained from a male donor with ankylosing spondylitis.

This clonotype has a count of ten or more. The chain uses TRBV5-1 and TRBJ2-3, with 9 bases fitting TRBD2. The CDR3 is 15 residues long. The germline V gene encodes CDR1 SGHRS and CDR2 YFSETQ. V was clipped by 6 bases and J by 3 bases; unmatched bases: 8. The DNA of the CDR3 is TGCGCCAGCACCCCTAGCGGGATCGCAACAGATACGCAGTATTTT. Translation gives CASTPSGIATDTQYF.

This clonotype was recorded a few times. The chain uses TRBV20-1 and TRBJ2-1; 7 bases fit TRBD2. The V gene's germline CDR1 is DFQATT and CDR2 SNEGSKA (reference sequence). The CDR3 is 15 residues long. Trimming removed 1 base from V and 6 bases from J; junction bases left unmatched: 9. The CDR3 sequence: CSARGLAELGNEQFF. For the CDR3, the DNA is TGCAGTGCTAGAGGCCTAGCGGAATTGGGCAATGAGCAGTTCTTC.

The V gene is TRBV3-1, the J gene TRBJ2-1; D remains ambiguous. V was clipped by 0 bases and J by 5 bases, with 11 bases between them. The CDR3 has 15 residues. CDR1 LGHDT and CDR2 YNNKEL come from the germline V gene (reference sequence). CDR3 protein: CASSQDIGRNNEQFF. Written as DNA, the CDR3 is TGTGCCAGCAGCCAAGACATAGGACGAAACAATGAGCAGTTCTTC.

The table lists this clonotype with many counts. The chain uses TRBV5-5 and TRBJ2-1; possibly TRBD1 or TRBD2 for D (5 bases each). Germline V gene sequence: CDR1 SGHKS, CDR2 YYEKEE (reference sequence). Deletions cut 0 bases from V and 6 bases from J, with 13 bases between. The length of the CDR3 is 15 residues. This CDR3 is CASSLVGAAGNEQFF. Here the CDR3 DNA reads TGTGCCAGCAGCTTGGTTGGGGCTGCGGGCAATGAGCAGTTCTTC.

This clonotype showed up many times. The rearrangement links TRBV12-3 or TRBV12-4 to TRBJ1-3; D unresolved. The V and J ends lost 6 bases and 1 base respectively, with 13 bases between them. The CDR3 contains 15 residues. The CDR3 DNA is TGTGCCAGCAGCCCCGCTCTGAGGTCTGGAAACACCATATATTTT. It encodes CASSPALRSGNTIYF.

This clonotype was detected only a few times. The chain recombines TRBV2 with TRBJ2-1; 12 bases match TRBD2. Unmatched junction bases numbered 3, after V lost 7 bases and J lost 5 bases. Germline assignment: CDR1 SNHLY and CDR2 FYNNEI. The CDR3 is 14 residues long. This chain's CDR3 is CASIGLAGNNEQFF. The CDR3 DNA is TGTGCCAGCATCGGACTAGCGGGGAACAATGAGCAGTTCTTC.

This clonotype was counted a few times. The genes are TRBV5-1 and TRBJ1-1, with D tentatively TRBD1 (6 bases). Trimming removed 0 bases from V and 3 bases from J, with 12 bases in between. Germline values: CDR1 SGHRS, CDR2 YFSETQ. This CDR3 has 15 residues. CDR3: CASSLVAGADTEAFF. CDR3 bases: TGCGCCAGCAGCTTGGTGGCAGGGGCGGACACTGAAGCTTTCTTT.

This clonotype was seen a handful of times. The chain uses TRBV29-1 and TRBJ2-5, with 8 bases that match TRBD1. Germline V gene lookup returns CDR1 SQVTM and CDR2 ANQGSEA. V trimming: 7 bases; J trimming: 3 bases; junction bases outside the gene matches: 4. The CDR3 totals 12 residues. In DNA, the CDR3 is TGCAGCGCTGGACAGGGAGAAGAGACCCAGTACTTC. Its translation is CSAGQGEETQYF.

This clonotype was seen a handful of times. A single base separates this from a much larger clone, so it may be a read error. The rearrangement joins TRBV14 to TRBJ1-1; tentatively, D is TRBD1 (5 bases). Looked up from germline, CDR1 is SGHDN and CDR2 is FVKESK. Trimming cost V 5 bases and J 3 bases, with 10 bases left between them. This CDR3 is built from 13 residues. The CDR3 here is CASSATVHTEAFF. CDR3 nucleotide sequence: TGTGCCAGCAGCGCGACAGTGCACACTGAAGCTTTCTTT.

This clonotype turned up a few times. This chain connects TRBV12-3 or TRBV12-4 to TRBJ1-4, with TRBD1 identical over 8 bases. Trimming at V came to 6 bases and at J to 6 bases, leaving 3 bases not matched to a gene. CDR3 length equals 13 residues. CDR3: CASSQGAYEKLFF. The CDR3 DNA follows: TGTGCCAGCAGCCAGGGGGCGTATGAAAAACTGTTTTTT.

The chain is built from TRBV7-2 and TRBJ2-1; TRBD2 matches at 9 bases. The CDR3 is made up of 16 amino acids. Unmatched junction bases numbered 6, after V lost 1 base and J lost 5 bases. Germline CDR1 is SGHTA and CDR2 is FQGNSA. CDR3 protein: CASSLVVAGVHNEQFF. CDR3 DNA sequence: TGTGCCAGCAGCTTAGTCGTAGCGGGAGTACACAATGAGCAGTTCTTC.

The chain combines TRBV20-1 with TRBJ2-1; D remains unclear. Germline V lookup: CDR1 DFQATT, CDR2 SNEGSKA (reference sequence). This CDR3 contains 15 residues. With 1 base removed from V and 2 bases from J, the gap between germline ends came to 12 bases. The CDR3: CSARVLSETYNEQFF. The CDR3, as DNA: TGCAGTGCTAGAGTTTTAAGCGAAACCTACAATGAGCAGTTCTTC.